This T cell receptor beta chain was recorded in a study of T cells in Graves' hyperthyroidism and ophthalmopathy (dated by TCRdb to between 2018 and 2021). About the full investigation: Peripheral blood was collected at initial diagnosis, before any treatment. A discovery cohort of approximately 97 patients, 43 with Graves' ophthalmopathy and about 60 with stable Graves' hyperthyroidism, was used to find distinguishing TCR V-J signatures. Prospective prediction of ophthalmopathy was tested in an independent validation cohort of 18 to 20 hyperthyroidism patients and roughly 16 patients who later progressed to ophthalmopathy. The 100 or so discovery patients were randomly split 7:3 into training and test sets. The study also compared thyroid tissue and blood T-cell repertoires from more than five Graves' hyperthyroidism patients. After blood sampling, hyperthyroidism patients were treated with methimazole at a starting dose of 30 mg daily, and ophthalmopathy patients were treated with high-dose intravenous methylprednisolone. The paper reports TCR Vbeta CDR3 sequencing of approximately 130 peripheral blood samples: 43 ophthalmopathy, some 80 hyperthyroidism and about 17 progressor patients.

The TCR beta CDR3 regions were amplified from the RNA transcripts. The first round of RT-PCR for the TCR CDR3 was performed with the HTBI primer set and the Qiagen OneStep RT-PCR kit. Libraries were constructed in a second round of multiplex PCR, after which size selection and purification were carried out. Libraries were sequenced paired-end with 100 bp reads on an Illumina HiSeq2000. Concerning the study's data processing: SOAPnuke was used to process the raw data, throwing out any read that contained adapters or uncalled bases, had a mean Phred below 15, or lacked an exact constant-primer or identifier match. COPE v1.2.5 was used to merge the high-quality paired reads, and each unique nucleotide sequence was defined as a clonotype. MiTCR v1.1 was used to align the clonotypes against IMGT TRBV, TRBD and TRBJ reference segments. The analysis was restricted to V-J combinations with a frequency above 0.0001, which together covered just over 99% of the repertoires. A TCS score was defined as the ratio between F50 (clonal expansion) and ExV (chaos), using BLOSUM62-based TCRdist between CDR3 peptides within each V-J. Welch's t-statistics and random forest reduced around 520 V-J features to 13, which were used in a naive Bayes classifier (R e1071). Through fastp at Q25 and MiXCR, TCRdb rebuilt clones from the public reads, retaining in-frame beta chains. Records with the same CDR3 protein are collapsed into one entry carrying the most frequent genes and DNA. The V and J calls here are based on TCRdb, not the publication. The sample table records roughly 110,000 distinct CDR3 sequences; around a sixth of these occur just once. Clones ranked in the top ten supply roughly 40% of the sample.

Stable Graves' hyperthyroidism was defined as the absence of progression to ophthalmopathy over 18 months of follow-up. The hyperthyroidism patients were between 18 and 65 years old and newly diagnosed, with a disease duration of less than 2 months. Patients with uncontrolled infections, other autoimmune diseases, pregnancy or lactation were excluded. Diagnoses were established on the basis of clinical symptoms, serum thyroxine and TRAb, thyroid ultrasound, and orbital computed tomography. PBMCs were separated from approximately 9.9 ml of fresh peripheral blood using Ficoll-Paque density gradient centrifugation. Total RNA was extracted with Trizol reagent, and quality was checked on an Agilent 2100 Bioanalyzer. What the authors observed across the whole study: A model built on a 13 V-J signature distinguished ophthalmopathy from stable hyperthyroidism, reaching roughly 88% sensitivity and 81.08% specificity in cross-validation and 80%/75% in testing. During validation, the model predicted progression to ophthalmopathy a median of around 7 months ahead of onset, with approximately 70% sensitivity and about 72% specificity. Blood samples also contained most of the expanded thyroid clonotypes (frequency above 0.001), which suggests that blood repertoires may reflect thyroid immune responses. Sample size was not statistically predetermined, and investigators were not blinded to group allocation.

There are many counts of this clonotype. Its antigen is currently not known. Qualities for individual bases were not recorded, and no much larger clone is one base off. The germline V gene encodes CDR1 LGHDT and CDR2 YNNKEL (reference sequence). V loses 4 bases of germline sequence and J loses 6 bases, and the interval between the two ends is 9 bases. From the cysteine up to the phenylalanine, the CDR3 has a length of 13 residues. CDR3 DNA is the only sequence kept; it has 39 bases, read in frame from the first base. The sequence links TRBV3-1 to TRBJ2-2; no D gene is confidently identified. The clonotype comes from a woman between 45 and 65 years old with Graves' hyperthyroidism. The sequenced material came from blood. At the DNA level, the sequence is TGTGCCAGCAGCCTGGGTCGTTCCGGGGAGCTGTTTTTT. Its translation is CASSLGRSGELFF.